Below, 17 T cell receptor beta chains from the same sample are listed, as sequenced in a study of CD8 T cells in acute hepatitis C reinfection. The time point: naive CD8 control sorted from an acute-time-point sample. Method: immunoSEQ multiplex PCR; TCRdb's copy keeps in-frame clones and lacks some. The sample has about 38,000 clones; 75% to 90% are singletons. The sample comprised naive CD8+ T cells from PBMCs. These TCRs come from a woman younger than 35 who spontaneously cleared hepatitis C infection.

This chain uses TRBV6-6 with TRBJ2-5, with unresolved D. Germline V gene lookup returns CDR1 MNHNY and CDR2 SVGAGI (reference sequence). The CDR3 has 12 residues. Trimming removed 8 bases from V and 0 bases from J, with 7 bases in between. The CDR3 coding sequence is TGTGCCAGCGTGGGTAACCAAGAGACCCAGTACTTC. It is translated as CASVGNQETQYF.

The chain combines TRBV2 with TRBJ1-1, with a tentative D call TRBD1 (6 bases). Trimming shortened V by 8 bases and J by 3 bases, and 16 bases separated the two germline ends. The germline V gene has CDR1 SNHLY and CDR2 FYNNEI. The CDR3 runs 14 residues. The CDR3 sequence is CASGARGQDTEAFF. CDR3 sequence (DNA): TGTGCCAGCGGCGCCCGGGGGCAGGACACTGAAGCTTTCTTT.

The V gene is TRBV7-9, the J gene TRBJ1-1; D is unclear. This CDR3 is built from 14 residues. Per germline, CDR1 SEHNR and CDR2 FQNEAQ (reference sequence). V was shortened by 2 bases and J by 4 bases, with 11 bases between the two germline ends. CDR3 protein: CASSLRVGGTEAFF. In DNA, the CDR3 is TGTGCCAGCAGCTTAAGGGTCGGCGGCACTGAAGCTTTCTTT.

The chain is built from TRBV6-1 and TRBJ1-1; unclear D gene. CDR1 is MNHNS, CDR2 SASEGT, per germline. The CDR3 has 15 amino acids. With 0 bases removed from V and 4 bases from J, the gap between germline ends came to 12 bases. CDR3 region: CASSEAHMVGTEAFF. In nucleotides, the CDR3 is TGTGCCAGCAGTGAAGCGCACATGGTCGGCACTGAAGCTTTCTTT.

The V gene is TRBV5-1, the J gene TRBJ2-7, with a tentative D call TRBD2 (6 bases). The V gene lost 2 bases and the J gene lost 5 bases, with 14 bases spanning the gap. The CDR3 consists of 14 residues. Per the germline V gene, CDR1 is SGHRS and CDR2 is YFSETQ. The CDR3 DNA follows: TGCGCCAGCAGCTTTGACATCGGGGGAAACGAGCAGTACTTC. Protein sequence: CASSFDIGGNEQYF.

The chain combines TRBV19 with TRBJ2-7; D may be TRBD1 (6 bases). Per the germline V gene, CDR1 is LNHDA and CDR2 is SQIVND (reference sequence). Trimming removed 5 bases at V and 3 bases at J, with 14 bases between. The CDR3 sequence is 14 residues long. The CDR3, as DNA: TGTGCCAGTAGTCTCGCCGAAGGGGGCTACGAGCAGTACTTC. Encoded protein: CASSLAEGGYEQYF. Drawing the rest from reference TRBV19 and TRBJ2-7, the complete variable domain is DGGITQSPKYLFRKEGQNVTLSCEQNLNHDAMYWYRQDPGQGLRLIYYSQIVNDFQKGDIAEGYSVSREKKESFPLTVTSAQKNPTAFYLCASSLAEGGYEQYFGPGTRLTVT.

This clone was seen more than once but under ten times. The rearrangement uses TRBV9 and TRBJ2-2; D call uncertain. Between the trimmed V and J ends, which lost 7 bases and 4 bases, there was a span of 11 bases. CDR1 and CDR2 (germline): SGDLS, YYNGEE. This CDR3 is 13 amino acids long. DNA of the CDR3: TGTGCCAGCGGTTTTTTGAGCACCGGGGAGCTGTTTTTT. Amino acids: CASGFLSTGELFF.

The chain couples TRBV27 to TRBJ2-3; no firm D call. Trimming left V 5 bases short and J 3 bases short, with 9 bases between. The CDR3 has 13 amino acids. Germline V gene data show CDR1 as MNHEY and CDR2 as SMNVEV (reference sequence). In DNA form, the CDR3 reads TGTGCCAGCAGTCCCATGGTGACAGATACGCAGTATTTT. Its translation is CASSPMVTDTQYF.

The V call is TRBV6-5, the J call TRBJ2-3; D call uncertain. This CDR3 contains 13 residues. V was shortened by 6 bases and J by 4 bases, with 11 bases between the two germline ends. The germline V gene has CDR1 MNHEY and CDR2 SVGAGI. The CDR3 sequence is CASRRSQSDTQYF. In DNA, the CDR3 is TGTGCCAGCAGGCGGTCTCAGTCAGATACGCAGTATTTT.

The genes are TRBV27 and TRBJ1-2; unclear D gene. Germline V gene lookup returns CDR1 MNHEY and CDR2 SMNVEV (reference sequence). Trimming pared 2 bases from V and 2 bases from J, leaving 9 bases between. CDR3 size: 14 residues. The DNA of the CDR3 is TGTGCCAGCAGTTTACGGGGAATAAACTATGGCTACACCTTC. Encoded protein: CASSLRGINYGYTF.

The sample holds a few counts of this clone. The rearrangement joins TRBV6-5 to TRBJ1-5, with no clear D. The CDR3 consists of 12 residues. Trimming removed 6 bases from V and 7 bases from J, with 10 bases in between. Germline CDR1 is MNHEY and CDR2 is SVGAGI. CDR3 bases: TGTGCCAGCAGCCGCCCATTGCAGCCCCAGCATTTT. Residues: CASSRPLQPQHF.

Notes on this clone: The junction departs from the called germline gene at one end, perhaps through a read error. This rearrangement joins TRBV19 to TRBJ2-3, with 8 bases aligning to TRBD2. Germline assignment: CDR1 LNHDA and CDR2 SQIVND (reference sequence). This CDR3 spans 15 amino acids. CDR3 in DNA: TGTGCCAGTAGTATTTTAGCGGGACTCACAGATGCGCAGTATTTT. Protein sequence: CASSILAGLTDAQYF.

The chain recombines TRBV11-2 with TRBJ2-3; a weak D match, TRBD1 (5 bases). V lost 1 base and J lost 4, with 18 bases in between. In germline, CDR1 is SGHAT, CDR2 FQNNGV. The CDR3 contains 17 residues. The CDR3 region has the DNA TGTGCCAGCAGCTTAGTAGGGGCTACAAGGCCCCCAGATACGCAGTATTTT. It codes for CASSLVGATRPPDTQYF.

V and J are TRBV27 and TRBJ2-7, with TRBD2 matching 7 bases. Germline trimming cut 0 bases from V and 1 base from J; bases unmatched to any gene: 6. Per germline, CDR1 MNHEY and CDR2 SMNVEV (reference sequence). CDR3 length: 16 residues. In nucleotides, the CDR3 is TGTGCCAGCAGTTTATCCCCCGGACTAGGTTCCTACGAGCAGTACTTC. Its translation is CASSLSPGLGSYEQYF.

The CDR3 DNA reads as TGTGCCAGCAGTCCCGGGACCAGCGGCTACACCTTC. Protein: CASSPGTSGYTF. The genes are TRBV6-1 and TRBJ1-2, with TRBD1 as a possible D gene (5 bases). Between the trimmed V and J ends, which lost 5 bases and 8 bases, there was a span of 12 bases. The CDR3 spans 12 residues. Germline V CDR1 and CDR2: MNHNS, SASEGT.

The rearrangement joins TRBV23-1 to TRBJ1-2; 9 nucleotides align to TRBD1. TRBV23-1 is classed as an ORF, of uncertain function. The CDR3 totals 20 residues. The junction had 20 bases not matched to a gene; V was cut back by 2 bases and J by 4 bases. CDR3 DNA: TGCGCCAGCAGTCAACGCCAATTTAATCCGGACAGGGGAGGTCGCTATGGCTACACCTTC. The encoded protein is CASSQRQFNPDRGGRYGYTF.

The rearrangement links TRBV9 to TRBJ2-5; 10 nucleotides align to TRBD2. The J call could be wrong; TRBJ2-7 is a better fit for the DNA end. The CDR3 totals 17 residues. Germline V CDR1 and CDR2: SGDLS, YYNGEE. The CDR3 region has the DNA TGTGCCAGCAGCCTTAATGGGAACTCTAGCGGGAGATACGAGCAGTACTTC. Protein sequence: CASSLNGNSSGRYEQYF.